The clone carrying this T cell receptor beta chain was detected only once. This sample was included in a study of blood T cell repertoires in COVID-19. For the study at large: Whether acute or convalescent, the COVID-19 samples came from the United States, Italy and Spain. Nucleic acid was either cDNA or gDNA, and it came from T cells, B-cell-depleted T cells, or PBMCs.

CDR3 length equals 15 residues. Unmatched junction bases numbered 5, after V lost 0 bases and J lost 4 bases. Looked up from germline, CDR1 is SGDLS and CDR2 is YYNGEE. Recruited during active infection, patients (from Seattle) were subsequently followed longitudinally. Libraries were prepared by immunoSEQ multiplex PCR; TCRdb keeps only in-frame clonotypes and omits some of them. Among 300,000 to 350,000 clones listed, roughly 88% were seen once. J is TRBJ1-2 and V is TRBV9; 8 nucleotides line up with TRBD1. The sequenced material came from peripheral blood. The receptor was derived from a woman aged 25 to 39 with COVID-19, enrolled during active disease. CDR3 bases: TGTGCCAGCAGCGTAGCTTCAGGGGGCGCCTATGGCTACACCTTC. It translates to CASSVASGGAYGYTF.